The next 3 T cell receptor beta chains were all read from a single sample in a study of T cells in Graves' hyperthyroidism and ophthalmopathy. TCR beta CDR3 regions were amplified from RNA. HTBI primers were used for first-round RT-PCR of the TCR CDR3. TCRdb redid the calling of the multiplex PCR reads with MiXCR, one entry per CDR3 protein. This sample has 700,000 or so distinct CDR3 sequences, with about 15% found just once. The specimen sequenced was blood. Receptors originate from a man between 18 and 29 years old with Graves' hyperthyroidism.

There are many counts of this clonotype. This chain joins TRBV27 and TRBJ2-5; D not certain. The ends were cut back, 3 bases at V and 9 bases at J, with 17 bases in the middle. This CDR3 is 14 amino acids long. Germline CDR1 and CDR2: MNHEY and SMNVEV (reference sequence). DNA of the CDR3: TGTGCCAGCAGTTTGTCAGGACGGATGAATTCCCAGTACTTC. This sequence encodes CASSLSGRMNSQYF.

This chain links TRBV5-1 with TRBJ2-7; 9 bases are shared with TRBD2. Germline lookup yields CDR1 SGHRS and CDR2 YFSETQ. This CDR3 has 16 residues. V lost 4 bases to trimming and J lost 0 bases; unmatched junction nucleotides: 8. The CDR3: CASSLGLASYSYEQYF. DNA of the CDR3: TGCGCCAGCAGCCTCGGACTAGCGAGTTACTCCTACGAGCAGTACTTC.

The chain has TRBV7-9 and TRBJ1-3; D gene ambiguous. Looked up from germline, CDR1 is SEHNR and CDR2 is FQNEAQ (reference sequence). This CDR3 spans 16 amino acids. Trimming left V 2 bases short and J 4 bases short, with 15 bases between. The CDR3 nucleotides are TGTGCCAGCAGCTTACCCGGCACAACGAGGGGAAACACCATATATTTT. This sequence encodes CASSLPGTTRGNTIYF.